This TCR beta chain was recorded in a study of blood T cell repertoires in COVID-19. Study details: Sites in the United States, Italy and Spain provided acute and convalescent COVID-19 samples. Sample material is recorded as cDNA or gDNA derived from T cells, B-cell-depleted T cells, or PBMCs.

Under the authors' procedure: Amplification from reference gene primers served as the basis for estimated nucleated cell counts. Generated by immunoSEQ multiplex PCR, the TCRdb table keeps only in-frame clones and is missing some. That table is the source of V, J and clone size, and D and trimming were worked out from the DNA. The sample yields 200,000 to 250,000 clones, 80% seen once. Donors were grouped by their self-reported clinical history. The TCR was taken from a man aged 25-45 years with acute COVID-19. The source material was PBMCs or T cells enriched from blood (not recorded which).

The CDR3, as DNA: TGTGCCAGTAGCTATCCGGGACATCTAGGAAATCAGCCCCAGCATTTT. Protein sequence: CASSYPGHLGNQPQHF. The chain employs TRBV19 and TRBJ1-5, with D perhaps TRBD1 (6 bases). Trimming shortened V by 6 bases and J by 4 bases, and 19 bases separated the two germline ends. Germline CDR1 LNHDA, CDR2 SQIVND (reference sequence). The CDR3 loop spans 16 amino acids.